This T cell receptor (beta chain) was documented in a study of T cell repertoires in cytomegalovirus infection (dated by TCRdb to between 2018 and 2020). For context, the study as a whole: Alongside well-studied HLA-B-restricted epitopes, the peptide stimulations were aimed at recently identified HLA-C-restricted CMV epitopes, whose presentation resists viral immunomodulation. Donor HLA type was relevant to the analysis, as public TCR beta signatures indicated carriage of CMV infection together with the matching HLA type.

What this sample's treatment or condition label stands for: in vitro stimulation with specific CMV peptide epitopes to enrich CMV-specific T cells. The sequencer listed for this sample is Illumina HiSeq 1500. The public reads were run again by TCRdb, first through fastp at Q25 and then through MiXCR, and only productive beta chains were kept. Each CDR3 protein appears once, grouped with its most common genes and DNA. Within this sample are 80,000 or so distinct CDR3 sequences, with roughly 25% of them counted one time only. Roughly 50% of the sample belongs to the ten largest clones. Relative to germline, V is 3 bases shorter and J is 4 bases shorter, with 12 bases between their ends. Via the germline V gene (reference sequence), CDR1 is LNHDA and CDR2 SQIVND. There are 15 amino acids in the CDR3, from cysteine to phenylalanine inclusive. Only the CDR3 DNA stays, 45 bases, in frame from base 1. Broad study findings and their caveats: The ex vivo response was dominated by HLA-C-restricted CMV-specific TCR beta clonotypes, and the single most frequent clonotype in two of eight donors was supplied by these HLA-C-restricted clonotypes. Carriers of CMV infection plus the relevant HLA type were discriminated by the cumulative frequency of public TCR beta family members in the study cohort and in an independent roughly 370-donor cohort.

This clonotype was seen many times. Its antigen is still unknown. No base qualities exist here, and no much larger clone lies one base off it. The chain uses TRBV19 and TRBJ1-4, with the D gene not clear enough to name. This TCR was recovered from a human donor in good health (CMV status not recorded). Some clones in this sample may be carry-over from other donors' samples. This sample comprised CD8+ T cells from cultured PBMCs, obtained from culture after CMV antigen stimulation. The CDR3 here reads CASSIRDAGNEKLFF. The DNA reads as follows: TGTGCCAGTAGTATTCGGGATGCGGGTAATGAAAAACTGTTTTTT.